Listed here is a single TCR beta chain. The data stem from a study of T cell changes during pregnancy in multiple sclerosis. TCRdb's table, derived via immunoSEQ multiplex PCR, lists solely in-frame clones and lacks some. The data show more than 65,000 clones, 85% to 95% seen once. The receptor was derived from a female donor with multiple sclerosis, enrolled in a pregnancy study. Sequencing used peripheral blood, obtained in the first trimester of pregnancy.

The CDR3 here is CASSQVGTGVSAYEQYF. CDR3 nucleotides: TGTGCCAGCAGCCAAGTGGGCACAGGGGTTTCAGCCTACGAGCAGTACTTC. The chain couples TRBV14 to TRBJ2-7; TRBD1 matches 7 bases. J gave up 2 bases and V 1 base, and 11 bases lay outside the gene matches. This CDR3 is built from 17 residues. The germline CDR1 and CDR2 sequences are SGHDN and FVKESK.